This TCR beta chain was documented in a study of control samples from healthy donors and cancer patients. Assay: immunoSEQ multiplex PCR; the TCRdb copy retains only in-frame clones and omits some. Of over 150,000 clones in the sample, around 94% are singletons; the top ten hold about 1.4%. The CDR3 loop spans 13 amino acids. Sequencing input: blood. The V and J genes are TRBV21-1 and TRBJ1-6; the table's D call, TRBD1, was not checked against the DNA. TRBV21-1 is reported as a pseudogene. The sequence derives from a man aged 30-40 years in good health. The CDR3 sequence: CASRGQGSSPLHF. DNA for the CDR3: TGTGCCAGCAGAGGTCAGGGTAGTTCACCCCTCCACTTT.